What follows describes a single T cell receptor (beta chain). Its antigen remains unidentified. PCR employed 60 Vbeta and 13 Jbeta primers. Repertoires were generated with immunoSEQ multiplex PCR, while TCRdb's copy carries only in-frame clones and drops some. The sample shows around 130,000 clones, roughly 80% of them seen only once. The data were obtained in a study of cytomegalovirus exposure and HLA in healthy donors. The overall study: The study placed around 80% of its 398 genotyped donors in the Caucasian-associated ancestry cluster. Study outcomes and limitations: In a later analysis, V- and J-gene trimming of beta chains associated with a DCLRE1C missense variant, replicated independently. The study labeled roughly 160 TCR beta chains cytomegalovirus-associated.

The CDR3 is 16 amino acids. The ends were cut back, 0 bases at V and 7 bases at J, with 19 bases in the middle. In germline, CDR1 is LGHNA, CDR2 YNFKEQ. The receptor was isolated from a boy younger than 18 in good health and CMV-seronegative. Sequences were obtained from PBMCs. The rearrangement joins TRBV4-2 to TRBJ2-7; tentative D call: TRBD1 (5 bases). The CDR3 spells CASSQEGPPAEGEQYF. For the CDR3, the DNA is TGTGCCAGCAGCCAAGAGGGGCCCCCGGCCGAAGGGGAGCAGTACTTC.